A selection of T cell receptor beta chains follows, all from one sample in a study of blood T cell repertoires in COVID-19. Assay: immunoSEQ multiplex PCR; the TCRdb copy retains only in-frame clones and omits some. The sample holds under 300,000 clones, over 80% seen once. The sample comprised peripheral blood. The source is a man aged 55 to 69 who had recovered from COVID-19. CDR3s include the opening cysteine and the closing phenylalanine or tryptophan. A D gene is named only where the DNA matches it firmly. Some rows mark clone size as missing; the rest say once, few, many or name a class of expanded clone.

V gene: TRBV12-3/TRBV12-4; J gene: TRBJ1-1; clone size: few; D gene: TRBD1; CDR3 DNA: TGTGCCAGCACACAGGGGTGGGCTGAAGCTTTCTTT; CDR3 protein: CASTQGWAEAFF
V gene: TRBV15; J gene: TRBJ1-5; clone size: NA; D gene: TRBD1; CDR3 DNA: TGTGCCACCAGCAGAGCGACAGGGGGTCAGCCCCAGCATTTT; CDR3 protein: CATSRATGGQPQHF
V gene: TRBV19; J gene: TRBJ2-7; clone size: NA; D gene: NA; CDR3 DNA: TGTGCCAGTAGTATCCTGTTATCAGGGGCACGCGAGCAGTACTTC; CDR3 protein: CASSILLSGAREQYF
V gene: TRBV19; J gene: TRBJ2-5; clone size: NA; D gene: TRBD2; CDR3 DNA: TGTGCCAGTACCGAGGGGTCGCTAGCGGGACCCCCCAGAGAGACCCAGTACTTC; CDR3 protein: CASTEGSLAGPPRETQYF
V gene: TRBV12-3/TRBV12-4; J gene: TRBJ2-3; clone size: NA; D gene: NA; CDR3 DNA: TGTGCCAGCAGCCGTGATACGCAGTATTTT; CDR3 protein: CASSRDTQYF
V gene: TRBV7-9; J gene: TRBJ1-4; clone size: NA; D gene: NA; CDR3 DNA: TGTGCCAGCAGCAAAGGACGGGAAAATGAAAAACTGTTTTTT; CDR3 protein: CASSKGRENEKLFF
V gene: TRBV5-1; J gene: TRBJ2-5; clone size: NA; D gene: TRBD2; CDR3 DNA: TGCGCCAGCAGCATGACTAGCGGGGGGATGACCCAGTACTTC; CDR3 protein: CASSMTSGGMTQYF
V gene: TRBV5-1; J gene: TRBJ1-6; clone size: NA; D gene: TRBD1; CDR3 DNA: TGCGCCAGCAGGGCTTCCGGGACAGGATCTGCACCCCTCCACTTT; CDR3 protein: CASRASGTGSAPLHF
V gene: TRBV4-2; J gene: TRBJ2-3; clone size: NA; D gene: TRBD2; CDR3 DNA: TGTGCCAGCAGCCAGAGTAGCGGGGGGCCCACAGATACGCAGTATTTT; CDR3 protein: CASSQSSGGPTDTQYF
V gene: TRBV30; J gene: TRBJ2-3; clone size: NA; D gene: NA; CDR3 DNA: TGTGCCTGGAGTAGGTGGGCAGGGGCCACTAGCACAGATACGCAGTATTTT; CDR3 protein: CAWSRWAGATSTDTQYF
V gene: TRBV28; J gene: TRBJ2-7; clone size: NA; D gene: TRBD1; CDR3 DNA: TGTGCCAGCAGTCCTTCCGGGACAGGGTACCACGAGCAGTACTTC; CDR3 protein: CASSPSGTGYHEQYF
V gene: TRBV7-9; J gene: TRBJ2-6; clone size: NA; D gene: NA; CDR3 DNA: TGTGCCAGCAGCTTAGATCGCAGGGCTGGGGCCAACGTCCTGACTTTC; CDR3 protein: CASSLDRRAGANVLTF
V gene: TRBV7-9; J gene: TRBJ1-5; clone size: few; D gene: NA; CDR3 DNA: TGTGCCAGCAGCTTGGCAGGGAACGAGCCCCAGCATTTT; CDR3 protein: CASSLAGNEPQHF
V gene: TRBV30; J gene: TRBJ1-5; clone size: NA; D gene: NA; CDR3 DNA: TGTGCCTGGAGTGTCCAGGGTCGCCAGCCCCAGCATTTT; CDR3 protein: CAWSVQGRQPQHF
V gene: TRBV15; J gene: TRBJ1-5; clone size: once; D gene: NA; CDR3 DNA: TGTGCCACCAGCAGAGATCGGGGGGAACATCAGCCCCAGCATTTT; CDR3 protein: CATSRDRGEHQPQHF
V gene: TRBV15; J gene: TRBJ1-2; clone size: NA; D gene: NA; CDR3 DNA: TGTGCCACCAGCAGAGATAGGGGCAGCAGGGATGGCTACACCTTC; CDR3 protein: CATSRDRGSRDGYTF
V gene: TRBV6-5; J gene: TRBJ2-5; clone size: NA; D gene: NA; CDR3 DNA: TGTGCCAGCCAGGGGGAGACCCAGTACTTC; CDR3 protein: CASQGETQYF
V gene: TRBV21-1; J gene: TRBJ1-1; clone size: NA; D gene: NA; CDR3 DNA: TGTGCCAGCAGCATTATCGGAGCAGGGGCAGGGACTGAAGCTTTCTTT; CDR3 protein: CASSIIGAGAGTEAFF
V gene: TRBV11-2; J gene: TRBJ2-3; clone size: NA; D gene: TRBD2; CDR3 DNA: TGTGCCAGCAGCCGGACTAGCGCAGTGAGTTGGGCTAGCACAGATACGCAGTATTTT; CDR3 protein: CASSRTSAVSWASTDTQYF
V gene: TRBV29-1; J gene: TRBJ1-1; clone size: NA; D gene: NA; CDR3 DNA: TGCAGCGACGGGGAGTTCTCCACTGAAGCTTTCTTT; CDR3 protein: CSDGEFSTEAFF
V gene: TRBV13; J gene: TRBJ1-6; clone size: NA; D gene: NA; CDR3 DNA: TGTGCCAGCAGCTTAGTGACAGGAACCTATAATTCACCCCTCCACTTT; CDR3 protein: CASSLVTGTYNSPLHF
V gene: TRBV5-1; J gene: TRBJ1-1; clone size: NA; D gene: NA; CDR3 DNA: TGCGCCAGCAGCTTGGAGGCAGGCAACACTGAAGCTTTCTTT; CDR3 protein: CASSLEAGNTEAFF
V gene: TRBV27; J gene: TRBJ2-5; clone size: NA; D gene: TRBD2; CDR3 DNA: TGTGCCAGCAGTTTACTAGCGGGGGGTGGAGAGACCCAGTACTTC; CDR3 protein: CASSLLAGGGETQYF
V gene: TRBV5-4; J gene: TRBJ1-2; clone size: NA; D gene: NA; CDR3 DNA: TGTGCCAGCGGCGGGGGTGGAACCTTTTATGGCTACACCTTC; CDR3 protein: CASGGGGTFYGYTF
V gene: TRBV19; J gene: TRBJ1-5; clone size: NA; D gene: TRBD1; CDR3 DNA: TGTGCCAGTAGGGCCGGGACAGGGGGCAATCAGCCCCAGCATTTT; CDR3 protein: CASRAGTGGNQPQHF
V gene: TRBV3-1/TRBV3-2; J gene: TRBJ2-3; clone size: NA; D gene: TRBD1; CDR3 DNA: TGTGCCAGCAGCCACAACAGGGGAGATACGCAGTATTTT; CDR3 protein: CASSHNRGDTQYF
V gene: TRBV7-9; J gene: TRBJ1-2; clone size: NA; D gene: TRBD1; CDR3 DNA: TGTGCCAGCAGCTTAGCGACAGGGTTGGCTGGCTACACCTTC; CDR3 protein: CASSLATGLAGYTF
V gene: TRBV7-9; J gene: TRBJ1-2; clone size: once; D gene: NA; CDR3 DNA: TGTGCCAGCAGCTTCTCTAGGGGAAACTATGGCTACACCTTC; CDR3 protein: CASSFSRGNYGYTF
V gene: TRBV9; J gene: TRBJ2-1; clone size: once; D gene: TRBD1; CDR3 DNA: TGTGCCAGCAGCGTATATTGGGACAGGGACGAAAATGAGCAGTTCTTC; CDR3 protein: CASSVYWDRDENEQFF
V gene: TRBV2; J gene: TRBJ1-4; clone size: NA; D gene: NA; CDR3 DNA: TGTGCCAGCAGCAACCTACCAAGACTTAGTGAAAAACTGTTTTTT; CDR3 protein: CASSNLPRLSEKLFF
V gene: TRBV29-1; J gene: TRBJ2-7; clone size: NA; D gene: NA; CDR3 DNA: TGCAGCGTCCCTTCTTACAGGGACTACGAGCAGTACTTC; CDR3 protein: CSVPSYRDYEQYF
V gene: TRBV5-1; J gene: TRBJ2-1; clone size: NA; D gene: TRBD2; CDR3 DNA: TGCGCCAGCAGCTTGGAACTAGCGGGAGAAGATGAGCAGTTCTTC; CDR3 protein: CASSLELAGEDEQFF
V gene: TRBV24-1; J gene: TRBJ2-5; clone size: few; D gene: TRBD1; CDR3 DNA: TGTGCCACCACGGACAGGGAAGAGACCCAGTACTTC; CDR3 protein: CATTDREETQYF
V gene: TRBV19; J gene: TRBJ1-5; clone size: NA; D gene: TRBD1; CDR3 DNA: TGTGCCAGTAGTGCCGGACAGGGAACGGATCAGCCCCAGCATTTT; CDR3 protein: CASSAGQGTDQPQHF
V gene: TRBV28; J gene: TRBJ2-7; clone size: NA; D gene: NA; CDR3 DNA: TGTGCCAGCAGTTTCGCGACCTACGAGCAGTACTTC; CDR3 protein: CASSFATYEQYF
V gene: TRBV2; J gene: TRBJ1-1; clone size: many; D gene: TRBD1; CDR3 DNA: TGTGCCAGCAGTGAGGACAGGGGGCGCGGCACTGAAGCTTTCTTT; CDR3 protein: CASSEDRGRGTEAFF
V gene: TRBV7-8; J gene: TRBJ2-7; clone size: NA; D gene: NA; CDR3 DNA: TGTGCCAGCAGCCAACCCAGGGGCGGGAGCCGAGCCTACGAGCAGTACTTC; CDR3 protein: CASSQPRGGSRAYEQYF
V gene: TRBV9; J gene: TRBJ2-7; clone size: NA; D gene: TRBD2; CDR3 DNA: TGTGCCAGCAGCGTAGGGCTAGCGGACTCCTACGAGCAGTACTTC; CDR3 protein: CASSVGLADSYEQYF
V gene: TRBV7-6; J gene: TRBJ2-1; clone size: NA; D gene: TRBD2; CDR3 DNA: TGTGCCAGCAGCTCCCTCGGCGGGAGGGGCTCCTACAATGAGCAGTTCTTC; CDR3 protein: CASSSLGGRGSYNEQFF
V gene: TRBV9; J gene: TRBJ2-3; clone size: NA; D gene: TRBD2; CDR3 DNA: TGTGCCAGCAGCGTCCGAAGCGGGGGGGCTAGCACAGATACGCAGTATTTT; CDR3 protein: CASSVRSGGASTDTQYF
V gene: TRBV7-6; J gene: TRBJ2-7; clone size: few; D gene: NA; CDR3 DNA: TGTGCCAGCAGCTTACTAGCTAGCGCAAGCTCCTACGAGCAGTACTTC; CDR3 protein: CASSLLASASSYEQYF
V gene: TRBV7-9; J gene: TRBJ2-3; clone size: NA; D gene: TRBD2; CDR3 DNA: TGTGCCAGCAGCTCCCTCGGGGAGGGCTCAGATACGCAGTATTTT; CDR3 protein: CASSSLGEGSDTQYF
V gene: TRBV10-3; J gene: TRBJ2-7; clone size: once; D gene: TRBD2; CDR3 DNA: TGTGCCATCAGTGAGTCGAGGACTAGCGGGACAAACTACGAGCAGTACTTC; CDR3 protein: CAISESRTSGTNYEQYF
V gene: TRBV27; J gene: TRBJ2-7; clone size: NA; D gene: TRBD2; CDR3 DNA: TGTGCCAGCAGTTTATCCCGACTAGCGGGGAACGAGCAGTACTTC; CDR3 protein: CASSLSRLAGNEQYF
V gene: TRBV5-1; J gene: TRBJ2-7; clone size: NA; D gene: NA; CDR3 DNA: TGCGCCAGCAGCTTGTCCTTCGGTTCCTACGAGCAGTACTTC; CDR3 protein: CASSLSFGSYEQYF
V gene: TRBV5-1; J gene: TRBJ2-3; clone size: NA; D gene: NA; CDR3 DNA: TGCGCCAGCCGACAGGAGGCGGGCACAGATACGCAGTATTTT; CDR3 protein: CASRQEAGTDTQYF
V gene: TRBV7-2; J gene: TRBJ2-5; clone size: NA; D gene: TRBD2; CDR3 DNA: TGTGCCAGCAGGCGACAGAGCGGGGCCTGGGTGGAGACCCAGTACTTC; CDR3 protein: CASRRQSGAWVETQYF
V gene: TRBV5-1; J gene: TRBJ2-3; clone size: NA; D gene: TRBD2; CDR3 DNA: TGCGCCAGCAGCAAAAGCGGGGGCCGCCTAATAGATACGCAGTATTTT; CDR3 protein: CASSKSGGRLIDTQYF